This T cell receptor beta chain was captured in a study of technical replicates of blood from a handful of donors. Profiled with immunoSEQ multiplex PCR; TCRdb holds only in-frame clones, not every one. The sample lists about 14,000 clones, roughly 84% occurring once. The CDR3 sequence is 13 residues long. V lost 0 bases and J lost 8, with 11 bases in between. The germline gives CDR1 SGHDN, CDR2 FVKESK. The chain couples TRBV14 to TRBJ2-7; D is ambiguous. The sequenced sample consisted of PBMCs. The origin of this receptor is a human donor in good health. In DNA form, the CDR3 reads TGTGCCAGCAGCCAAGACCCCCCTACGAAGCAGTACTTC. Translated, it gives CASSQDPPTKQYF.